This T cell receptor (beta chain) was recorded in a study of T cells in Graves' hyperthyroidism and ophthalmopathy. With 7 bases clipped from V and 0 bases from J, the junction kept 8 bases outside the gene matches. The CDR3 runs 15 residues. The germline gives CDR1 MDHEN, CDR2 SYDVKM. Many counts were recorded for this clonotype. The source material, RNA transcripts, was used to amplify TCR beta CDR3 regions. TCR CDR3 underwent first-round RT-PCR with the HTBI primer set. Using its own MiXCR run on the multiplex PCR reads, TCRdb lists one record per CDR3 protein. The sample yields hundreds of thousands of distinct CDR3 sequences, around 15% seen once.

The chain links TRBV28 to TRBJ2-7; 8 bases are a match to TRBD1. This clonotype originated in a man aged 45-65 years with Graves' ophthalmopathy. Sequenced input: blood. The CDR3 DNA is TGTGCCAGCACAGACCGGGACAGGAGCTCCTACGAGCAGTACTTC. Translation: CASTDRDRSSYEQYF.